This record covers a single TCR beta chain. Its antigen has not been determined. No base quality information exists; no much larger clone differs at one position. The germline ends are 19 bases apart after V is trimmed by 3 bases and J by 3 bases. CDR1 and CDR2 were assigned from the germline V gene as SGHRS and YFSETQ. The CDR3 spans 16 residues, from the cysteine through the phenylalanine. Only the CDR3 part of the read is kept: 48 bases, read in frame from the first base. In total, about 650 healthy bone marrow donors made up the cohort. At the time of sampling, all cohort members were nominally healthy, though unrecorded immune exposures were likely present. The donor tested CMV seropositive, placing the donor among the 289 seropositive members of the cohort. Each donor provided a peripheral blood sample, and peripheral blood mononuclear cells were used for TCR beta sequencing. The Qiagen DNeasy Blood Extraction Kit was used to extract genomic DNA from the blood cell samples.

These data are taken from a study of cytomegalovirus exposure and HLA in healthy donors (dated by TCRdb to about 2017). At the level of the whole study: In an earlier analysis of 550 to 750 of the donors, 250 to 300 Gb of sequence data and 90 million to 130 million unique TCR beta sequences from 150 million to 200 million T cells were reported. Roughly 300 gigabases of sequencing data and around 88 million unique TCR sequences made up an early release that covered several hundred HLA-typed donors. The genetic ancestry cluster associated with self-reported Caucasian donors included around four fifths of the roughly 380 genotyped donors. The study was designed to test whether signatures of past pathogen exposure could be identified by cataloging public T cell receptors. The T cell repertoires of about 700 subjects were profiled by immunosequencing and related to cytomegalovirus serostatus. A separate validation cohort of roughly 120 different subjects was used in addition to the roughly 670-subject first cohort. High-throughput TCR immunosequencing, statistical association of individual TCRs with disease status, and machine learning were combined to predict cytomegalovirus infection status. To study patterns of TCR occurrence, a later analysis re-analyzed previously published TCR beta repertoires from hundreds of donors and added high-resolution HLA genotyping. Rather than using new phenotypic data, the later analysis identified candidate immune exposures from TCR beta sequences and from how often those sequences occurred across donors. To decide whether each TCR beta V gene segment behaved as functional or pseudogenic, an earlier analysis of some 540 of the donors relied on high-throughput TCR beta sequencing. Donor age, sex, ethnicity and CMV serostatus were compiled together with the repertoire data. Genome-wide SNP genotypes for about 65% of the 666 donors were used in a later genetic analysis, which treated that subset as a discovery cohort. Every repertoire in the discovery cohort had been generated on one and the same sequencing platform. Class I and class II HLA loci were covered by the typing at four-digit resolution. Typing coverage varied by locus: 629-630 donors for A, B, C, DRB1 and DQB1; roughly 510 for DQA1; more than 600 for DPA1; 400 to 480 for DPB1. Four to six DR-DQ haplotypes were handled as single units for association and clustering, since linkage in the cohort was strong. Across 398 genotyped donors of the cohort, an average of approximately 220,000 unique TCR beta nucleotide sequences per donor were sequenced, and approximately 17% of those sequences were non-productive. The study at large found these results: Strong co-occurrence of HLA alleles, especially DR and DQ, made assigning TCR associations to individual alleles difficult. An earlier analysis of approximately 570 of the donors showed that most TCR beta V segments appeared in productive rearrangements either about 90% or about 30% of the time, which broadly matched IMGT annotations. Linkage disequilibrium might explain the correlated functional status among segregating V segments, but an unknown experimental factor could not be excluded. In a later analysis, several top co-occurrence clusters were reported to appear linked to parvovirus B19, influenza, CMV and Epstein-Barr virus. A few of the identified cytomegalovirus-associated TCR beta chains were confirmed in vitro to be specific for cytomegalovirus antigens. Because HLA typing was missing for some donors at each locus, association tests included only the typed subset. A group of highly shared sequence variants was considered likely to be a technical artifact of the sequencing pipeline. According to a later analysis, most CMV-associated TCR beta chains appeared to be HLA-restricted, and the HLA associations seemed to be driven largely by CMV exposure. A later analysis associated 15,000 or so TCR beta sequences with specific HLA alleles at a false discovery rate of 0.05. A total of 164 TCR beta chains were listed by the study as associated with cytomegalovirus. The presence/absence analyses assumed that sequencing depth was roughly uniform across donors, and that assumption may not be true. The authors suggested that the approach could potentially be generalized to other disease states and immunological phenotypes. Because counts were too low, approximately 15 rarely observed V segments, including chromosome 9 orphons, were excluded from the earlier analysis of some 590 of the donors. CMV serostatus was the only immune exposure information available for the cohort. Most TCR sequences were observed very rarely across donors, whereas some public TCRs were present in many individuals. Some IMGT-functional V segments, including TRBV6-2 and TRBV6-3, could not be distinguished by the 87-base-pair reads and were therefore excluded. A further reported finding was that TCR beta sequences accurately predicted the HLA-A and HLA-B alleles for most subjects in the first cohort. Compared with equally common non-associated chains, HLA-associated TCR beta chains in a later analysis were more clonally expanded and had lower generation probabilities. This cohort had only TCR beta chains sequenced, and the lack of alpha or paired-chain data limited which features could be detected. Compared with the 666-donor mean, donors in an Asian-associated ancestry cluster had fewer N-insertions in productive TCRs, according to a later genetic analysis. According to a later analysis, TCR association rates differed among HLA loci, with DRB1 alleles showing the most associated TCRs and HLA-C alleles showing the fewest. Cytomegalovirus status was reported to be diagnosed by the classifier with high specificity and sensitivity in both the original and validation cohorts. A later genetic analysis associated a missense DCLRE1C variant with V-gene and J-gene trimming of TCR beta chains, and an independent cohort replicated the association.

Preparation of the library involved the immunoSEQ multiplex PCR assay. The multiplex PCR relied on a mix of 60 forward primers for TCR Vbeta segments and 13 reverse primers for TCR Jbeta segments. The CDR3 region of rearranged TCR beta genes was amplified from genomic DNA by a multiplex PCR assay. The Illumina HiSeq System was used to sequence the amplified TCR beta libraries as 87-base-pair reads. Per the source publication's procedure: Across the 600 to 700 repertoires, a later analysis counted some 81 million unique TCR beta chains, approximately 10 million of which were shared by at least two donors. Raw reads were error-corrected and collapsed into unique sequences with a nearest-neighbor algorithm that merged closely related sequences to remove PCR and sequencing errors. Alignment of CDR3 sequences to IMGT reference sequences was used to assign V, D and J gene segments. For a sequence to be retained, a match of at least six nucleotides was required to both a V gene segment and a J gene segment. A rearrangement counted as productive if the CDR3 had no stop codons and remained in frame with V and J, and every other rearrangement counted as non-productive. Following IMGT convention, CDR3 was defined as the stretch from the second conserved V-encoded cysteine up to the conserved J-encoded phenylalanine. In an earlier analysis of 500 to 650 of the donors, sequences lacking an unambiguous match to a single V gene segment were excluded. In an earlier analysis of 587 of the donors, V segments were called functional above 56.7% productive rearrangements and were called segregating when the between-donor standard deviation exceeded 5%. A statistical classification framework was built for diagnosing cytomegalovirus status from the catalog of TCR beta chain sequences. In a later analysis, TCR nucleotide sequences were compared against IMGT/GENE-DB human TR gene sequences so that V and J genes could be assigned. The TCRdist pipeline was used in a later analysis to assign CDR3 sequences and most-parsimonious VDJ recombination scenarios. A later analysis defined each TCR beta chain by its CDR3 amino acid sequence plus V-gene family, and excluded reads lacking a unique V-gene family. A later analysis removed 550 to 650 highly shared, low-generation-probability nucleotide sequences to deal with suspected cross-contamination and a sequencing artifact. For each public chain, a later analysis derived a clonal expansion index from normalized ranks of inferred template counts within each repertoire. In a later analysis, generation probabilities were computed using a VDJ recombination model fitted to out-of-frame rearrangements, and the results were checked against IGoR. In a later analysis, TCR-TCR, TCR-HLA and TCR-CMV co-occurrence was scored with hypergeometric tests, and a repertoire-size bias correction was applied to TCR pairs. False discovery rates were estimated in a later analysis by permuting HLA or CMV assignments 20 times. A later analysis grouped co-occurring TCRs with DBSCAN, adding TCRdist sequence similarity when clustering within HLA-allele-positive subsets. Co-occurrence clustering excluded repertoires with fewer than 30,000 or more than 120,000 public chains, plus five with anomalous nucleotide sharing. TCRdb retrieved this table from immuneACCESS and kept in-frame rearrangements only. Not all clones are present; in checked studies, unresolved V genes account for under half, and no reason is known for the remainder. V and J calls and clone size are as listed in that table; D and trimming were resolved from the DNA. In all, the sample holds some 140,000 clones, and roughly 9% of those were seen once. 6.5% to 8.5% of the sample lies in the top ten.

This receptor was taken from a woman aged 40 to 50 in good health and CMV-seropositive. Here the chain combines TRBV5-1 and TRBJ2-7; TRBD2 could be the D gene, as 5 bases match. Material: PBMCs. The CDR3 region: CASSSGPGAAGYEQYF. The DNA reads TGCGCCAGCAGCTCTGGTCCCGGAGCGGCGGGCTACGAGCAGTACTTC.